The source of this T cell receptor beta chain is a study of blood T cell repertoires in COVID-19. Overall study context: Sites across the United States, Italy and Spain contributed samples from acute and convalescent COVID-19. PBMCs, B-cell-depleted T cells, or T cells provided the cDNA or gDNA that made up the material.

Seattle's cohort entered during active infection and was followed longitudinally. CDR3 length: 14 amino acids. In germline, CDR1 is LNHDA, CDR2 SQIVND (reference sequence). V dropped 9 bases and J dropped 5 bases, with 18 bases sitting between them. Study processing details: The assay estimated nucleated cells by amplifying reference gene primers. Sequencing used immunoSEQ multiplex PCR; TCRdb keeps in-frame clones, though not all of them. V and J calls and clone size are copied from that table; D and trimming were computed from the DNA. This sample has 250,000 to 350,000 clones, with approximately 85% found just once.

The receptor comes from a human donor with COVID-19, enrolled during active disease. The donor label of this sample is uncertain. The chain is built from TRBV19 and TRBJ2-3, with D tentatively TRBD2 (7 bases). Sequenced: peripheral blood. CDR3 sequence (DNA): TGTGCCAGCGGCTCGGGGGCTAGCGGAGATACGCAGTATTTT. This translates into CASGSGASGDTQYF.